Given below is one T cell receptor beta chain in context. Its antigen is undetermined. The data derive from a study of shared clonotypes between healthy human individuals. Study-wide findings and caveats: On the whole, naive subsets had larger estimated richness than memory subsets had. Of the naive CD4 clonotypes, about 5% were shared across a handful of donors.

This table comes from immunoSEQ multiplex PCR, and its TCRdb copy is limited to in-frame clones, with some not included. Found here are about 680,000 clones, around 73% of them singletons; the top ten hold 1.5% to 2%. The clonotype originates from a woman between 25 and 40 years old in good health. The sequenced sample was memory CD4+ T cells sorted from blood. The subset denotes: CD45RA-negative fraction.

The CDR3 spells CASSPLSTDTQYF. CDR3 DNA sequence: TGTGCCAGCTCACCATTAAGCACAGATACGCAGTATTTT. The chain recombines TRBV18 with TRBJ2-3, with D unclear. This CDR3 is 13 amino acids long. CDR1 KGHSH and CDR2 LQKENI come from the germline V gene. Trimming cost V 2 bases and J 0 bases, with 3 bases left between them. The variable domain in full, completed from reference TRBV18 and TRBJ2-3, reads NAGVMQNPRHLVRRRGQEARLRCSPMKGHSHVYWYRQLPEEGLKFMVYLQKENIIDESGMPKERFSAEFPKEGPSILRIQQVVRGDSAAYFCASSPLSTDTQYFGPGTRLTVL.